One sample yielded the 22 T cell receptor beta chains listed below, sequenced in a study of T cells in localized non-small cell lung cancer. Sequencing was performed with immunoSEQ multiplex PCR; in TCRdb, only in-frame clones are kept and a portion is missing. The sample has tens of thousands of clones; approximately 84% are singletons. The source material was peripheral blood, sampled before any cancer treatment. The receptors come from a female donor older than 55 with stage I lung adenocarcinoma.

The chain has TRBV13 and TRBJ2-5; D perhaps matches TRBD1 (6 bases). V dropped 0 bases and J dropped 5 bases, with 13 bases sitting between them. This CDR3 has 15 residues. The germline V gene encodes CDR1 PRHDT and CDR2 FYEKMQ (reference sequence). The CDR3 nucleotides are TGTGCCAGCAGCTTAGGGACAGGAAGAGTGGAGACCCAGTACTTC. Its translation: CASSLGTGRVETQYF.

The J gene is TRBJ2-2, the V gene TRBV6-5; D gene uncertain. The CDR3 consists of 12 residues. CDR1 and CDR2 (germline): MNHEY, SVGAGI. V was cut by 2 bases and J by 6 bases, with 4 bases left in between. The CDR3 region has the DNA TGTGCCAGCAGTTACCTGGCCGGGGAGCTGTTTTTT. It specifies CASSYLAGELFF.

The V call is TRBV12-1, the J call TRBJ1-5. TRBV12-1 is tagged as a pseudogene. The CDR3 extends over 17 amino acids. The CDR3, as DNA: TGTGCCAGCAGCTTTGGTACAGAGGTTTATAGCAATCAGCCCCAGCATTTT. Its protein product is CASSFGTEVYSNQPQHF.

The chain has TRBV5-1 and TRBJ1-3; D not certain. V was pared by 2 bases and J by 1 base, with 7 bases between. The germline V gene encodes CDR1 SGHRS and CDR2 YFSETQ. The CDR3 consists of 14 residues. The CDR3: CASSLGHSGNTIYF. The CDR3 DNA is TGCGCCAGCAGCTTAGGGCATTCTGGAAACACCATATATTTT.

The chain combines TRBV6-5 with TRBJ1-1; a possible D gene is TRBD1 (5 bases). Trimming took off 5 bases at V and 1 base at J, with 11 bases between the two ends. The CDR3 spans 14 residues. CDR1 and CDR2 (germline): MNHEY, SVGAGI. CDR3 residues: CASSGSQGNTEAFF. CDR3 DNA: TGTGCCAGCAGTGGGTCGCAGGGGAACACTGAAGCTTTCTTT.

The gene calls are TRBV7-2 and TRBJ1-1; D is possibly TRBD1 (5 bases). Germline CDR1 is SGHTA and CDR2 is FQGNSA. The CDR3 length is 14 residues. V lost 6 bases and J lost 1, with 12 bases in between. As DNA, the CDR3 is TGTGCCAGCAGACCGGTAGGGGCGAACACTGAAGCTTTCTTT. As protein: CASRPVGANTEAFF.

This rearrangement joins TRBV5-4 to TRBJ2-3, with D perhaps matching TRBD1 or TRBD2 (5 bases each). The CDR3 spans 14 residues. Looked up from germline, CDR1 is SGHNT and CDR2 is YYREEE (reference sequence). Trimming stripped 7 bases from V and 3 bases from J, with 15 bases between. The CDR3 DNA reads TGTGCCAGCTCGTGGGGGAGCCGGACAGATACGCAGTATTTT. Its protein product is CASSWGSRTDTQYF.

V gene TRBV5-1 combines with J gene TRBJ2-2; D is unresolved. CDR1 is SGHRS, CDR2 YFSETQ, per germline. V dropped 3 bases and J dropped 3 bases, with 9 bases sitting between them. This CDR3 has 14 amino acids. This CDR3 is CASSSRTDTGELFF. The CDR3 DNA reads TGCGCCAGCAGCTCCAGAACGGACACCGGGGAGCTGTTTTTT. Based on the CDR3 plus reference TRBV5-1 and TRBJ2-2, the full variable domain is KAGVTQTPRYLIKTRGQQVTLSCSPISGHRSVSWYQQTPGQGLQFLFEYFSETQRNKGNFPGRFSGRQFSNSRSEMNVSTLELGDSALYLCASSSRTDTGELFFGEGSRLTVL.

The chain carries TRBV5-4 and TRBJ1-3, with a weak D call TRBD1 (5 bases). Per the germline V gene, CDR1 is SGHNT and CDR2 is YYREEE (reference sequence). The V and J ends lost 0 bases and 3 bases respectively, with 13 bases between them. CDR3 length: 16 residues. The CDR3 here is CASSLAPQGGGNTIYF. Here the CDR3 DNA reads TGTGCCAGCAGCTTGGCCCCCCAGGGAGGTGGAAACACCATATATTTT.

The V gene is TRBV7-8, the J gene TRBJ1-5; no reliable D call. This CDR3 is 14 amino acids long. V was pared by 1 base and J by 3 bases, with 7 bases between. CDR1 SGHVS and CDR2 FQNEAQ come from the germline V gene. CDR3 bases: TGTGCCAGCAGCTTAGGCGGGTACAATCAGCCCCAGCATTTT. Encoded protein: CASSLGGYNQPQHF.

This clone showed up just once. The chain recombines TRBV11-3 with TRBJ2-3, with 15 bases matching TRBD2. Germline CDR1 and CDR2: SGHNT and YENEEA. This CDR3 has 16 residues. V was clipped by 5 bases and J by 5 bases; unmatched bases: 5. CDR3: CASSTGLAGGGDTQYF. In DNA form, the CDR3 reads TGTGCCAGCAGCACGGGACTAGCGGGAGGAGGAGATACGCAGTATTTT. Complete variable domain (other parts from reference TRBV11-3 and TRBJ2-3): EAGVVQSPRYKIIEKKQPVAFWCNPISGHNTLYWYLQNLGQGPELLIRYENEEAVDDSQLPKDRFSAERLKGVDSTLKIQPAELGDSAVYLCASSTGLAGGGDTQYFGPGTRLTVL.

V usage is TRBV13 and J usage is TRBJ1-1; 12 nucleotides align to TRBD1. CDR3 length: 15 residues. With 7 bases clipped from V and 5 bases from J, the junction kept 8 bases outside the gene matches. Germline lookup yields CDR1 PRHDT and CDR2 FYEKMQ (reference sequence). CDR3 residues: CASTKEGQGATEAFF. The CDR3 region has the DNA TGTGCCAGCACAAAGGAGGGACAGGGGGCTACTGAAGCTTTCTTT.

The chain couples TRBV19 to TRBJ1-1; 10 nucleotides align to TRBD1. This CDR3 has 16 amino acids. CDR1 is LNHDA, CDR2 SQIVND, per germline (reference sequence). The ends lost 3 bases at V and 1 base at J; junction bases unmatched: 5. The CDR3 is CASSILTGGRNTEAFF. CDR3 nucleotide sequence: TGTGCCAGTAGTATTCTGACAGGGGGCCGGAACACTGAAGCTTTCTTT.

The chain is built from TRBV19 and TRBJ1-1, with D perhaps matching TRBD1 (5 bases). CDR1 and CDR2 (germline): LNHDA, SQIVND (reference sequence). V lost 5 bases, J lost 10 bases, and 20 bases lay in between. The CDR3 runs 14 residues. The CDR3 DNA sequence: TGTGCCAGTAGTCTATCCGGGGCTCACCCCATAGCTTTCTTT. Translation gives CASSLSGAHPIAFF.

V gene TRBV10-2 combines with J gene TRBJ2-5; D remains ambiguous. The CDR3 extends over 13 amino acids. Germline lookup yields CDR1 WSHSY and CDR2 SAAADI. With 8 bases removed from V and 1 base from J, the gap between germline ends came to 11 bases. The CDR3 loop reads CASSGVGQETQYF. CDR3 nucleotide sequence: TGCGCCAGCTCGGGCGTGGGCCAAGAGACCCAGTACTTC.

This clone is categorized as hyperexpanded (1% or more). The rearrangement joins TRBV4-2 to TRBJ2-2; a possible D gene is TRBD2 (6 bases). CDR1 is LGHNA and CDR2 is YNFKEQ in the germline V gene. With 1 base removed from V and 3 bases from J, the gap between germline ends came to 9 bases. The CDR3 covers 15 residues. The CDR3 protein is CASSQVREDTGELFF. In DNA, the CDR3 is TGTGCCAGCAGCCAAGTGAGGGAGGACACCGGGGAGCTGTTTTTT.

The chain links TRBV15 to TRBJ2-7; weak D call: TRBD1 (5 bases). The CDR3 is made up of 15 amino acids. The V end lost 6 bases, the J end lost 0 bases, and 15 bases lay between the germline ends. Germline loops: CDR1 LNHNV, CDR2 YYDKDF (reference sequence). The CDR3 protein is CATSSLDTSSYEQYF. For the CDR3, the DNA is TGTGCCACCAGTAGCTTGGACACGAGCTCCTACGAGCAGTACTTC.

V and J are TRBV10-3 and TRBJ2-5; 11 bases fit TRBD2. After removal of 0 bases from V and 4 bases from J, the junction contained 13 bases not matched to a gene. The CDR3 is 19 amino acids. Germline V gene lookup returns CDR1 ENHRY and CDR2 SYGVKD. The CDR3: CAISESSLAGGPGRETQYF. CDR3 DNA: TGTGCCATCAGTGAGTCGTCCCTAGCGGGGGGCCCGGGGCGAGAGACCCAGTACTTC.

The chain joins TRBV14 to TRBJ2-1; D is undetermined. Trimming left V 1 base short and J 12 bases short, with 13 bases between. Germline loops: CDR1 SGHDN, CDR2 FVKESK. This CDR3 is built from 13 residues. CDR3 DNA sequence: TGTGCCAGCAGCCAAGTCCCCTTAAGTGGGCAGTTCTTC. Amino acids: CASSQVPLSGQFF.

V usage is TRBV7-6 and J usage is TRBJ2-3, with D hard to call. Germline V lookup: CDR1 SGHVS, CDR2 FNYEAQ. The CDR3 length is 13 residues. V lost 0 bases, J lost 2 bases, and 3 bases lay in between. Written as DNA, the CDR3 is TGTGCCAGCAGCTTAGCCCCCACAGATACGCAGTATTTT. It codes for CASSLAPTDTQYF.

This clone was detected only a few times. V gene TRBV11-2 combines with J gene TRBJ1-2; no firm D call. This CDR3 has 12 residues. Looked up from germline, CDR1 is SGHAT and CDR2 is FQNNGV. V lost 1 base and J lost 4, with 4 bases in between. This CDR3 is CASSLGGYGYTF. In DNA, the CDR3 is TGTGCCAGCAGCTTAGGGGGCTATGGCTACACCTTC.

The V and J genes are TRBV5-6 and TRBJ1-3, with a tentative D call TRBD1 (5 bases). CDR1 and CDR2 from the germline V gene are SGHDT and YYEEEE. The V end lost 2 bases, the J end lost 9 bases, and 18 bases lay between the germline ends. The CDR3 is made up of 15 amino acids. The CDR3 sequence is CASSFGHVDGSTIYF. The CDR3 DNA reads TGTGCCAGCAGCTTCGGACATGTGGACGGATCCACCATATATTTT.